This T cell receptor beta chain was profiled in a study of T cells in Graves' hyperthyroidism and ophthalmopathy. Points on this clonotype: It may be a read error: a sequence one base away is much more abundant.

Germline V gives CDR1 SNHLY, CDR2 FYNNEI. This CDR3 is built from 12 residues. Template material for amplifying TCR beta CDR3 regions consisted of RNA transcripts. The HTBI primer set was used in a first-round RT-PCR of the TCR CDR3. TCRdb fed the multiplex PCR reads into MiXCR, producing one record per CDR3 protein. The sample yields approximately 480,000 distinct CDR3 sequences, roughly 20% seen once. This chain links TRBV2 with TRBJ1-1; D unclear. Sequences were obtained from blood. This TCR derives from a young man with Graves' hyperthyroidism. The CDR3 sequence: CASMNRNTEACF. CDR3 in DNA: TGTGCCAGCATGAATAGAAACACTGAAGCTTGCTTT.